This TCR beta chain was found in a study of CD8 T cells in Susac syndrome. The diagnostic criteria for definite or probable disease, as recently defined, were met by the patients with Susac syndrome. Random hexamers were used to reverse transcribe 0.5 to 1 ug of RNA. TCRdb reprocessed the immunoSEQ multiplex PCR reads via MiXCR and lists one record per CDR3 protein. The data show 95,000 to 150,000 distinct CDR3 sequences, around 94% seen once. Material: CD8+ T cells from PBMCs. The sequence was obtained from a human donor with Susac syndrome.

CDR3 residues: CASRGQGSYEQYF. Here the CDR3 DNA reads TGTGCCAGCAGGGGACAGGGCTCCTACGAGCAGTACTTC. This chain joins TRBV6-2 or TRBV6-3 and TRBJ2-7; 9 bases fit TRBD1. V lost 6 bases, J lost 0 bases, and 0 bases stayed unmatched. This CDR3 region has 13 residues. Germline lookup yields CDR1 MNHEY and CDR2 SVGEGT.